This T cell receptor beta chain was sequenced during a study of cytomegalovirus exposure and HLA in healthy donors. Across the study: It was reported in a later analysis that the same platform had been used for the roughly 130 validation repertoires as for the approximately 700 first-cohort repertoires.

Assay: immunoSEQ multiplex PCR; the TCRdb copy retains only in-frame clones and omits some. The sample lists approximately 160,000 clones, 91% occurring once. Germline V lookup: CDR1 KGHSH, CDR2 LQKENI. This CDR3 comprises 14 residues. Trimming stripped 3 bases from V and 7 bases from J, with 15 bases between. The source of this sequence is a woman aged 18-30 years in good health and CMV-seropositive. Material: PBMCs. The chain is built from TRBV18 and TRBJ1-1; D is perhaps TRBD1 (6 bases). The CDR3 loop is CASSPQTWTVEAFF. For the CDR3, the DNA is TGTGCCAGCTCACCGCAGACTTGGACAGTTGAAGCTTTCTTT. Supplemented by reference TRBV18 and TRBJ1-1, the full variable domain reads NAGVMQNPRHLVRRRGQEARLRCSPMKGHSHVYWYRQLPEEGLKFMVYLQKENIIDESGMPKERFSAEFPKEGPSILRIQQVVRGDSAAYFCASSPQTWTVEAFFGQGTRLTVV.